This TCR beta chain was sequenced in a study of CD8+ T cells in alopecia areata. TCR sequencing used cDNA made by reverse transcription of extracted RNA. Assay: immunoSEQ multiplex PCR; the TCRdb copy retains only in-frame clones and omits some. The data contain 150,000 to 200,000 clones, roughly 60% of them singletons. Specified treatment: oral pan-JAK inhibitor, 5-10 mg twice daily. The CDR3 runs to 16 residues. CDR1 SNHLY and CDR2 FYNNEI come from the germline V gene. With 6 bases removed from V and 0 bases from J, the gap between germline ends came to 15 bases. The sample here was CD4+ T cells sorted from blood, taken at week 24, from a patient treated with tofacitinib. The V gene is TRBV2, the J gene TRBJ2-4; possibly TRBD2 for D (6 bases). The sequence was collected from a human donor with alopecia areata. CDR3 DNA: TGTGCCAGCAGCCCTTGGGGGGAGTTAGCCAAAAACATTCAGTACTTC. Encoded protein: CASSPWGELAKNIQYF.